These 27 T cell receptor beta chains share one sample of origin, sequenced in a study of cytomegalovirus exposure and HLA in healthy donors. Primers for the PCR totalled 60 Vbeta and 13 Jbeta. Sequencing was performed with immunoSEQ multiplex PCR; in TCRdb, only in-frame clones are kept and a portion is missing. The sample consists of approximately 160,000 clones, approximately 80% of them appearing once. What was sequenced was PBMCs. These receptor sequences come from a female donor in good health and CMV-seronegative.

This chain uses TRBV27 with TRBJ1-1; D unclear. V lost 3 bases and J lost 6, with 11 bases in between. The CDR3 is 13 residues long. CDR1 is MNHEY, CDR2 SMNVEV, per germline (reference sequence). Here the CDR3 reads CASSFPGRAEAFF. CDR3 sequence (DNA): TGTGCCAGCAGTTTCCCGGGAAGGGCTGAAGCTTTCTTT.

The V call is TRBV9, the J call TRBJ2-1; 11 nucleotides align to TRBD2. Germline CDR1 is SGDLS and CDR2 is YYNGEE. The CDR3 is 14 amino acids. V dropped 0 bases and J dropped 12; count of bases not matched to a gene: 5. The CDR3 is CASSVVAGGPVQFF. CDR3 DNA sequence: TGTGCCAGCAGCGTAGTAGCGGGGGGGCCGGTGCAGTTCTTC.

The chain has TRBV6-5 and TRBJ1-6; D is perhaps TRBD1 (5 bases). The V gene lost 7 bases and the J gene lost 0 bases, with 10 bases spanning the gap. CDR1 is MNHEY, CDR2 SVGAGI, per germline. The CDR3 covers 15 residues. CDR3 sequence reads: CASTGRGSYNSPLHF. The CDR3 DNA reads TGTGCCAGCACCGGGAGGGGCTCCTATAATTCACCCCTCCACTTT.

This sequence joins TRBV5-4 and TRBJ2-3; 7 nucleotides match TRBD1. The CDR3 covers 12 residues. V trimming: 7 bases; J trimming: 2 bases; junction bases outside the gene matches: 1. Per the germline V gene, CDR1 is SGHNT and CDR2 is YYREEE (reference sequence). CDR3 loop: CASQGDTDTQYF. CDR3 DNA: TGTGCCAGCCAGGGGGACACAGATACGCAGTATTTT.

The CDR3 bases are TGTGCCAGCTCAAATAGTTTGACAGAGCAAGAGACCCAGTACTTC. Its translation: CASSNSLTEQETQYF. The rearrangement joins TRBV18 to TRBJ2-5, with D perhaps matching TRBD1 (5 bases). Germline V gene sequence: CDR1 KGHSH, CDR2 LQKENI. The length of the CDR3 is 15 residues. Trimming took 5 bases from V and 2 from J, leaving 15 bases between them.

V usage is TRBV28 and J usage is TRBJ1-1; a weak D match, TRBD1 (6 bases). In germline, CDR1 is MDHEN, CDR2 SYDVKM. V was trimmed by 5 bases and J by 11 bases, leaving 24 bases between them. This CDR3 is 15 amino acids long. CDR3 region: CASSGGPRQANKAFF. The CDR3 DNA reads as TGTGCCAGCAGTGGGGGACCGAGACAGGCCAATAAGGCTTTCTTT.

The chain joins TRBV27 to TRBJ1-2, with unresolved D. CDR1 and CDR2 (germline): MNHEY, SMNVEV (reference sequence). V was clipped by 2 bases and J by 8 bases, with 12 bases between them. The CDR3 consists of 13 residues. CDR3 coding DNA: TGTGCCAGCAGTTTAGACGGGTCTAACGGCTACACCTTC. Encoded protein: CASSLDGSNGYTF.

The V and J genes are TRBV19 and TRBJ1-6; TRBD1 matches 7 bases. CDR3 length equals 13 residues. With 6 bases clipped from V and 7 bases from J, the junction kept 3 bases outside the gene matches. CDR1 is LNHDA, CDR2 SQIVND, per germline (reference sequence). CDR3 residues: CASRTGTNSPLHF. CDR3 coding DNA: TGTGCCAGTAGGACAGGGACAAATTCACCCCTCCACTTT.

V and J are TRBV27 and TRBJ2-1; the match to TRBD2 covers 7 bases. Trimming cost V 5 bases and J 9 bases; bases outside gene matches: 10. The CDR3 consists of 14 residues. Germline V gives CDR1 MNHEY, CDR2 SMNVEV (reference sequence). CDR3 protein: CASSPGLGRVEQFF. CDR3 DNA: TGTGCCAGCAGTCCTGGACTAGGGCGAGTTGAGCAGTTCTTC.

The chain has TRBV4-3 and TRBJ2-3; TRBD2 agrees at 9 bases. V lost 1 base to trimming and J lost 5 bases; unmatched junction nucleotides: 10. The CDR3 totals 17 residues. The germline V gene encodes CDR1 LGHNA and CDR2 YSLEER. The CDR3 is CASSQGKAGGPLDTQYF. The DNA for the CDR3 is TGCGCCAGCAGCCAAGGGAAGGCGGGAGGGCCTCTAGATACGCAGTATTTT.

The chain has TRBV7-9 and TRBJ1-6, with 9 nucleotides matching TRBD1. Losses at the gene ends were 2 bases for V and 8 bases for J; bases not matched to a gene: 4. CDR1 and CDR2 from the germline V gene are SEHNR and FQNEAQ (reference sequence). The CDR3 has 15 residues. Written as DNA, the CDR3 is TGTGCCAGCAGCTTAAGCGGGACAGGGTATTCACCCCTCCACTTT. Protein: CASSLSGTGYSPLHF.

This chain connects TRBV10-3 to TRBJ2-5, with a weak D call TRBD2 (6 bases). The CDR3 has 15 amino acids. The V gene's germline CDR1 is ENHRY and CDR2 SYGVKD. The V end lost 0 bases, the J end lost 1 base, and 9 bases lay between the germline ends. CDR3 residues: CAISESRGAQETQYF. The CDR3 bases are TGTGCCATCAGTGAGTCGCGCGGGGCCCAAGAGACCCAGTACTTC.

This clone was recorded once. The gene calls are TRBV6-5 and TRBJ1-1, with TRBD1 as a possible D gene (5 bases). V lost 8 bases and J 5 bases, leaving 12 bases between the germline ends. Looked up from germline, CDR1 is MNHEY and CDR2 is SVGAGI. This CDR3 contains 12 residues. CDR3 sequence reads: CASGGRGTEAFF. Written as DNA, the CDR3 is TGTGCCAGCGGAGGGCGGGGGACTGAAGCTTTCTTT.

This clone was seen only a few times. The rearrangement links TRBV6-1 to TRBJ1-5, with 9 positions matching TRBD1. Germline loops: CDR1 MNHNS, CDR2 SASEGT. The CDR3 runs to 15 residues. V shed 2 bases, J shed 6 bases, and the junction held 5 bases outside the gene matches. CDR3 in DNA: TGTGCCAGCAGTGAAAACAGGGGGCTAGGTCAGCCCCAGCATTTT. Its translation: CASSENRGLGQPQHF.

The chain joins TRBV5-4 to TRBJ2-3; 8 bases line up with TRBD1. This CDR3 has 13 amino acids. The germline gives CDR1 SGHNT, CDR2 YYREEE (reference sequence). The J segment lost 6 bases and the V segment lost 4 bases, leaving 4 bases of the junction unmatched. Here the CDR3 reads CASSDQGADTQYF. For the CDR3, the DNA is TGTGCCAGCAGCGATCAGGGGGCCGATACGCAGTATTTT.

The chain recombines TRBV9 with TRBJ1-3; D not resolved. V was shortened by 0 bases and J by 0 bases, with 10 bases between the two germline ends. From germline, CDR1 is SGDLS and CDR2 YYNGEE. The CDR3 length is 16 residues. CDR3 DNA sequence: TGTGCCAGCAGCGTAGCTATCGGTAACTCTGGAAACACCATATATTTT. Amino acids: CASSVAIGNSGNTIYF.

The chain joins TRBV5-1 to TRBJ2-3; 9 nucleotides line up with TRBD2. In germline, CDR1 is SGHRS, CDR2 YFSETQ. CDR3 length: 15 amino acids. Trimming cost V 2 bases and J 0 bases; bases outside gene matches: 1. The CDR3 DNA follows: TGCGCCAGCAGCTTTAGCGGGGGTAGCACAGATACGCAGTATTTT. It encodes CASSFSGGSTDTQYF.

V and J are TRBV25-1 and TRBJ2-2; D possibly corresponds to TRBD2 (5 bases). There are 16 residues in the CDR3. The germline CDR1 and CDR2 sequences are MGHDK and SYGVNS. Trimming removed 2 bases from V and 4 bases from J, with 14 bases in between. CDR3 residues: CASSEGGRVGTGELFF. For the CDR3, the DNA is TGTGCCAGCAGTGAAGGAGGTCGAGTGGGCACCGGGGAGCTGTTTTTT.

The V and J genes are TRBV4-3 and TRBJ1-4; 9 bases line up with TRBD1. The CDR3 is made up of 18 amino acids. The germline CDR1 and CDR2 sequences are LGHNA and YSLEER. The junction had 13 bases not matched to a gene; V was cut back by 0 bases and J by 8 bases. The CDR3 loop reads CASSQDLWRQDRGEKLFF. In DNA, the CDR3 is TGCGCCAGCAGCCAAGATCTTTGGAGACAGGACAGGGGAGAAAAACTGTTTTTT.

As concerns this clone: A read error may account for a junction end that differs from germline. This sequence joins TRBV2 and TRBJ2-7; 9 positions agree with TRBD1. The germline V gene has CDR1 SNHLY and CDR2 FYNNEI. CDR3 length: 12 amino acids. CDR3 DNA sequence: TGTGCCAGCAGTGAGCAGGGACAGGGCCTCGAATTC. Encoded protein: CASSEQGQGLEF.

This chain uses TRBV11-2 with TRBJ2-5; the D gene is possibly TRBD2 (5 bases). The V and J ends lost 5 bases and 1 base respectively, with 20 bases between them. This CDR3 is built from 17 residues. Germline V gene lookup returns CDR1 SGHAT and CDR2 FQNNGV. CDR3 bases: TGTGCCAGCAGCCGAGGGAACAGTTACCCCCGCCAAGAGACCCAGTACTTC. Encoded protein: CASSRGNSYPRQETQYF.

J is TRBJ2-3 and V is TRBV28, with 7 bases aligning to TRBD2. The V gene end was trimmed by 6 bases and the J gene end by 1 base; junction bases not matched to a gene: 7. The CDR3 is made up of 15 amino acids. From germline, CDR1 is MDHEN and CDR2 SYDVKM. The CDR3 coding sequence is TGTGCCAGCAGACGGGGGAGGGGCGGCACAGATACGCAGTATTTT. This gives the protein CASRRGRGGTDTQYF.

This clone occurred a few times. The genes are TRBV6-5 and TRBJ1-3, with 7 nucleotides matching TRBD1. The CDR3 consists of 13 residues. The trim removed 4 bases at V and 9 bases at J, leaving 6 bases unmatched. Per the germline V gene, CDR1 is MNHEY and CDR2 is SVGAGI. CDR3 sequence (DNA): TGTGCCAGCAGTTTGAGGGGGCTTGGCACCATATATTTT. It is translated as CASSLRGLGTIYF.

The chain is built from TRBV21-1 and TRBJ1-6; TRBD1, the D gene given by the table, was not confirmed from the DNA. TRBV21-1 is annotated as a pseudogene. The CDR3 has 14 amino acids. The CDR3 sequence is CASTRGADYSPLHF. CDR3 DNA: TGTGCCAGCACCAGGGGGGCCGACTATTCACCCCTCCACTTT.

A note on this clone: The germline gene is not matched at one end of the junction; a read error may be the cause. This chain links TRBV7-7 with TRBJ2-1; 8 bases line up with TRBD1. The CDR3 totals 16 residues. In germline, CDR1 is SSHAT, CDR2 FNYEAQ (reference sequence). The CDR3 sequence is CASSLDGQGGYNEQFF. For the CDR3, the DNA is TGTGCTAGCAGCTTAGACGGACAGGGAGGCTACAATGAGCAGTTCTTC.

This chain links TRBV18 with TRBJ2-2; TRBD1 matches at 7 bases. This CDR3 is 16 amino acids long. The V gene's germline CDR1 is KGHSH and CDR2 LQKENI. V dropped 0 bases and J dropped 5; count of bases not matched to a gene: 6. The CDR3 protein is CASSPPMTGSTGELFF. DNA for the CDR3: TGTGCCAGCTCACCACCCATGACAGGGTCAACCGGGGAGCTGTTTTTT.

The genes are TRBV7-2 and TRBJ2-4; D possibly corresponds to TRBD2 (5 bases). CDR1 and CDR2 (germline): SGHTA, FQGNSA. V was shortened by 1 base and J by 2 bases, with 9 bases between the two germline ends. This CDR3 is 15 amino acids long. The CDR3 reads CASSLGGSSKNIQYF. CDR3 bases: TGTGCCAGCAGCTTAGGTGGGAGTTCCAAAAACATTCAGTACTTC.